One and the same sample provided the 11 T cell receptor beta chains below, sequenced in a study of T cells in Graves' hyperthyroidism and ophthalmopathy. RNA transcripts yielded amplified TCR beta CDR3 regions. The TCR CDR3 was amplified in a first-round RT-PCR using the HTBI primer set. From the multiplex PCR reads, TCRdb called clonotypes with MiXCR, one entry per CDR3 protein. The profile covers 150,000 or so distinct CDR3 sequences, with over 20% appearing a single time and about two thirds taken by the ten largest. Sample: blood. These receptors all come from a woman between 45 and 60 years old with Graves' hyperthyroidism that later progressed to Graves' ophthalmopathy.

This clonotype has at least ten counts. The chain has TRBV3-1 and TRBJ2-1; 10 positions match TRBD2. The CDR3 runs to 14 residues. Germline trimming cut 2 bases from V and 7 bases from J; bases unmatched to any gene: 2. Per the germline V gene, CDR1 is LGHDT and CDR2 is YNNKEL (reference sequence). The DNA for the CDR3 is TGTGCCAGCAGCCAACTAGCGGGAGTAAATGAGCAGTTCTTC. Translated, it gives CASSQLAGVNEQFF.

The V call is TRBV5-1, the J call TRBJ2-2; 14 bases agree with TRBD2. Germline CDR1 SGHRS, CDR2 YFSETQ. V was pared by 4 bases and J by 6 bases, with 5 bases of the junction left unmatched. The CDR3 is 16 residues long. The CDR3 region is CASSSGLAGGAGELFF. Here the CDR3 DNA reads TGCGCCAGCAGCAGTGGACTAGCGGGAGGCGCCGGGGAGCTGTTTTTT.

This clonotype showed up just a few times. The chain has TRBV9 and TRBJ2-1; 9 nucleotides agree with TRBD2. The CDR3 length is 18 residues. The ends lost 3 bases at V and 8 bases at J; junction bases unmatched: 18. CDR1 SGDLS and CDR2 YYNGEE come from the germline V gene. In nucleotides, the CDR3 is TGTGCCAGCAGCGGAGAGGGGCTATTAGCGGGAGTGTATGATGAGCAGTTCTTC. It is translated as CASSGEGLLAGVYDEQFF.

This clonotype was detected ten times or more. The rearrangement links TRBV3-1 to TRBJ2-3; 8 bases map to TRBD2. Unmatched junction bases numbered 15, after V lost 4 bases and J lost 6 bases. CDR1 LGHDT and CDR2 YNNKEL come from the germline V gene (reference sequence). The CDR3 sequence is 17 residues long. The CDR3 DNA follows: TGTGCCAGCAGCCCCACGGCGGGGGGAGAGGCAACCGATACGCAGTATTTT. It encodes CASSPTAGGEATDTQYF.

The J gene is TRBJ2-5, the V gene TRBV29-1; TRBD1 aligns across 10 bases. V lost 7 bases and J lost 4; bases outside the gene matches: 6. This CDR3 is 13 amino acids long. CDR1 is SQVTM and CDR2 is ANQGSEA in the germline V gene. CDR3 amino acids: CSASGDRGETQYF. CDR3 nucleotide sequence: TGCAGCGCCTCAGGGGACAGGGGAGAGACCCAGTACTTC.

The genes are TRBV11-2 and TRBJ2-2; D is unclear. Germline V gene sequence: CDR1 SGHAT, CDR2 FQNNGV. Trimming shortened V by 1 base and J by 7 bases, and 13 bases separated the two germline ends. There are 15 residues in the CDR3. The CDR3, as DNA: TGTGCCAGCAGCTTAGCCCAGGAGCCCCACGGGGAGCTGTTTTTT. This encodes CASSLAQEPHGELFF.

This clonotype was detected many times. CDR3 region: CASSPSDYEQYF. As DNA, the CDR3 is TGTGCCAGCTCACCATCAGACTACGAGCAGTACTTC. The chain uses TRBV18 and TRBJ2-7; D is uncertain. This CDR3 is 12 amino acids long. Germline assignment: CDR1 KGHSH and CDR2 LQKENI. Trimming cost V 2 bases and J 3 bases, with 5 bases left between them. Combining the CDR3 with reference TRBV18 and TRBJ2-7 gives the whole variable domain NAGVMQNPRHLVRRRGQEARLRCSPMKGHSHVYWYRQLPEEGLKFMVYLQKENIIDESGMPKERFSAEFPKEGPSILRIQQVVRGDSAAYFCASSPSDYEQYFGPGTRLTVT.

The V gene is TRBV19, the J gene TRBJ2-6; D is perhaps TRBD2 (6 bases). The V end lost 7 bases, the J end lost 0 bases, and 16 bases lay between the germline ends. Germline CDR1 and CDR2: LNHDA and SQIVND (reference sequence). The CDR3 runs 17 residues. CDR3 region: CASTQRATISGANVLTF. The CDR3 coding sequence is TGTGCCAGTACCCAGCGGGCCACCATCTCTGGGGCCAACGTCCTGACTTTC.

This clonotype was picked up many times. This chain uses TRBV2 with TRBJ2-5, with 8 nucleotides matching TRBD1. The CDR3 runs to 15 residues. Germline CDR1 is SNHLY and CDR2 is FYNNEI. Trimming took 4 bases from V and 2 from J; bases not matched to a gene: 6. CDR3 amino acids: CASSANRGTQETQYF. CDR3 DNA: TGTGCCAGCAGTGCAAACAGGGGGACACAAGAGACCCAGTACTTC.

This clonotype was counted between two and nine times. The V and J genes are TRBV10-2 and TRBJ1-2; 10 positions match TRBD1. V trimming: 11 bases; J trimming: 6 bases; junction bases outside the gene matches: 9. Germline loops: CDR1 WSHSY, CDR2 SAAADI. The CDR3 runs 13 residues. CDR3 protein: CAAGDRGVDGYTF. Here the CDR3 DNA reads TGCGCCGCCGGGGACAGGGGAGTCGATGGCTACACCTTC.

This clonotype was recorded at least ten times. The gene calls are TRBV12-3 or TRBV12-4 and TRBJ2-1, with D tentatively TRBD2 (6 bases). V was cut by 7 bases and J by 7 bases, with 20 bases left in between. The CDR3 sequence is 15 residues long. The CDR3, as DNA: TGTGCCAGCAATCAACGGGGGACCCCCTCGAATGAGCAGTTCTTC. It yields the protein CASNQRGTPSNEQFF.